The sequence of this T cell receptor beta chain was determined in a study of glioma-infiltrating T cells. Of note for this clonotype: What it binds is unknown.

CDR1 DFQATT and CDR2 SNEGSKA come from the germline V gene (reference sequence). The CDR3 extends over 14 amino acids. The V and J ends lost 5 bases and 2 bases respectively, with 16 bases between them. Study-level points and caveats: Only very few CDR3 sequences appeared in both tissue and blood. Gliomas, especially low-grade, showed above-expected tissue-blood divergence; non-neoplastic patients showed below.

The iRepertoire nested amplicon-rescue multiplex PCR amplified TCR alpha and beta CDR3s from RNA. One-step reverse transcription and amplification started from approximately 100-400 ng of tissue mRNA or PBMC total RNA. From the multiplex PCR reads, TCRdb called clonotypes with MiXCR, one entry per CDR3 protein. Here the sample spans 16,000 or so distinct CDR3 sequences, roughly 50% being singletons. The clonotype originates from a human donor with low-grade glioma or glioblastoma, undergoing nonglioma brain surgery, or in good health (not recorded which). Sequenced input: glioma tissue, nonneoplastic brain tissue, or PBMCs (not recorded which). The V gene is TRBV20-1, the J gene TRBJ2-7, with D possibly matching TRBD2 (6 bases). CDR3 coding DNA: TGCAGTGCTCCATATAGGGGCGGGACCTACGAGCAGTACTTC. Its translation: CSAPYRGGTYEQYF.